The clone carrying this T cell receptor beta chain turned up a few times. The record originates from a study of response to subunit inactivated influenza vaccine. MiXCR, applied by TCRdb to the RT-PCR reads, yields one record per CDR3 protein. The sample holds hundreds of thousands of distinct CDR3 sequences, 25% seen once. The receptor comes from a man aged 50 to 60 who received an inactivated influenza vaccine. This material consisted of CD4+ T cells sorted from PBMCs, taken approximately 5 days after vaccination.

The chain's CDR3 is CATGLAGNEQFF. Here the CDR3 DNA reads TGTGCCACGGGACTAGCTGGCAATGAGCAGTTCTTC. V is TRBV10-3 and J is TRBJ2-1; 9 bases agree with TRBD2. V lost 10 bases to trimming and J lost 6 bases; unmatched junction nucleotides: 4. Per germline, CDR1 ENHRY and CDR2 SYGVKD. The CDR3 is made up of 12 amino acids.